This T cell receptor (beta chain) was recovered during a study of early T cells in non-severe SARS-CoV-2 infection. The sample holds a few counts of this clonotype. TCRdb reanalysed the 5' RACE reads using MiXCR and keeps one entry per CDR3 protein. The sample has approximately 80,000 distinct CDR3 sequences, roughly 12% seen once. V shed 2 bases and J 7 bases; nucleotides not matched to a gene: 11. Germline V gives CDR1 MNHNS, CDR2 SASEGT. This CDR3 has 17 amino acids. The gene calls are TRBV6-1 and TRBJ2-1; 10 bases agree with TRBD2. Sequences were derived from whole blood, sampled at baseline. The clonotype comes from an adult who was a healthcare worker with PCR-confirmed SARS-CoV-2 infection or an uninfected control (not recorded which). The CDR3 is CASSERLAGAWDNEQFF. CDR3 coding DNA: TGTGCCAGCAGTGAACGCCTAGCGGGGGCCTGGGATAATGAGCAGTTCTTC.